A selection of T cell receptor beta chains follows, all from one sample in a study of cytomegalovirus exposure and HLA in healthy donors. TCRdb keeps only in-frame clones here, not all; method: immunoSEQ multiplex PCR. Of 150,000 to 200,000 clones listed, roughly three quarters are singletons. Sequencing input: PBMCs. These receptor sequences come from a woman between 50 and 59 years old in good health and CMV-seronegative. The CDR3 runs from the conserved cysteine through the conserved F or W. The D gene is left open where the match is weak. Size values are once, few and many counts, or a class for expanded clones, and some rows have none.

CDR3aa	CDR3nt	v_gene	abundance	d_gene	len	j_gene
CASSGANYGYTF	TGTGCCAGCAGCGGAGCTAACTATGGCTACACCTTC	TRBV7-2	NA	NA	12	TRBJ1-2
CASTPSGAAEQFF	TGTGCCAGTACCCCCTCAGGGGCCGCTGAGCAGTTCTTC	TRBV19	NA	NA	13	TRBJ2-1
CASSAGTANSPLHF	TGTGCCAGCAGCGCCGGGACAGCTAATTCACCCCTCCACTTT	TRBV13	NA	TRBD1	14	TRBJ1-6
CASSNGFRGEKLFF	TGTGCCAGCTCTAATGGCTTTAGGGGCGAAAAACTGTTTTTT	TRBV19	NA	NA	14	TRBJ1-4
CASSQERDFGTEKLFF	TGCGCCAGCAGCCAAGAACGGGACTTCGGTACTGAAAAACTGTTTTTT	TRBV4-3	NA	NA	16	TRBJ1-4
CATSRPPYEQYF	TGTGCCACCAGCAGACCTCCCTACGAGCAGTACTTC	TRBV15	NA	NA	12	TRBJ2-7
CASSYEGMVPYEQYF	TGTGCCAGCAGTTACGAGGGTATGGTCCCCTACGAGCAGTACTTC	TRBV6-6	NA	NA	15	TRBJ2-7
CASSPRGGDTEAFF	TGTGCCAGCAGCCCCCGGGGGGGGGACACTGAAGCTTTCTTT	TRBV7-2	NA	NA	14	TRBJ1-1
CASSFDSYGYTF	TGTGCCAGCAGCTTCGACAGCTATGGCTACACCTTC	TRBV5-5	NA	NA	12	TRBJ1-2
CASRRNTEAFF	TGCGCCAGCCGTCGGAACACTGAAGCTTTCTTT	TRBV4-1	NA	NA	11	TRBJ1-1
CASSAGQRSNEKLFF	TGTGCCAGTAGCGCGGGACAGAGGTCTAATGAAAAACTGTTTTTT	TRBV19	NA	TRBD1	15	TRBJ1-4
CASSPAQAGIRGGETQYF	TGCGCCAGCAGTCCCGCCCAAGCGGGGATCCGAGGGGGAGAGACCCAGTACTTC	TRBV5-1	NA	NA	18	TRBJ2-5
CASSFGGIYGYTF	TGTGCCAGCAGCTTCGGGGGGATCTATGGCTACACCTTC	TRBV11-2	NA	NA	13	TRBJ1-2
CASSLRWTGGGYTF	TGTGCCAGCAGTTTACGCTGGACAGGTGGCGGCTACACCTTC	TRBV28	NA	TRBD1	14	TRBJ1-2
CASSRDRDLTEAFF	TGTGCCAGCTCCCGGGACAGGGATTTGACTGAAGCTTTCTTT	TRBV18	NA	TRBD1	14	TRBJ1-1
CASSLMIPGQKGYGYTF	TGTGCCAGCTCACTAATGATACCCGGACAGAAGGGCTATGGCTACACCTTC	TRBV18	NA	NA	17	TRBJ1-2
CASSETSISGNTIYF	TGTGCCAGCAGTGAAACTTCTATCTCTGGAAACACCATATATTTT	TRBV6-1	NA	NA	15	TRBJ1-3
CASRRRGGDNEQFF	TGTGCCAGTCGGCGACGGGGGGGAGACAATGAGCAGTTCTTC	TRBV19	NA	TRBD2	14	TRBJ2-1
CASSQEGLQGGSPLHF	TGCGCCAGCAGCCAAGAAGGCCTACAGGGCGGTTCACCCCTCCACTTT	TRBV4-3	NA	NA	16	TRBJ1-6
CASRELSSGNTIYF	TGTGCCAGCAGGGAGTTGAGCTCTGGAAACACCATATATTTT	TRBV28	once	NA	14	TRBJ1-3
CASSILGGSSYNEQFF	TGTGCCAGTAGCATACTAGGGGGCAGCTCCTACAATGAGCAGTTCTTC	TRBV19	NA	TRBD1	16	TRBJ2-1
CATTGGGRRDTQYF	TGTGCCACCACCGGGGGGGGAAGGAGAGATACGCAGTATTTT	TRBV15	NA	TRBD2	14	TRBJ2-3
CASSQDRLTSGGYIGEQFF	TGCGCCAGCAGCCAAGATAGGCTGACTAGCGGGGGGTATATAGGTGAGCAGTTCTTC	TRBV4-3	NA	TRBD2	19	TRBJ2-1
CASSRTGGTNYGYTF	TGTGCCAGCTCCCGGACAGGGGGAACTAACTATGGCTACACCTTC	TRBV7-9	NA	TRBD1	15	TRBJ1-2
CASSPRAGGVYETQYF	TGCGCCAGCAGCCCTAGGGCGGGAGGGGTGTATGAGACCCAGTACTTC	TRBV5-1	few	TRBD2	16	TRBJ2-5
CAISELGQAQSPLHF	TGTGCCATCAGTGAGTTGGGACAGGCTCAATCACCCCTCCACTTT	TRBV10-3	NA	TRBD1	15	TRBJ1-6
CASSFWGQGSSGANVLTF	TGTGCCAGCAGTTTTTGGGGACAGGGCTCCTCTGGGGCCAACGTCCTGACTTTC	TRBV28	NA	TRBD1	18	TRBJ2-6
CASSFGGSYEQYF	TGTGCCAGCAGCTTCGGGGGGTCCTACGAGCAGTACTTC	TRBV7-2	few	TRBD2	13	TRBJ2-7
CASSPHGGVNTEAFF	TGTGCCAGCAGCCCTCATGGGGGCGTGAACACTGAAGCTTTCTTT	TRBV14	NA	NA	15	TRBJ1-1
CASSPIAGAETQYF	TGCGCCAGCAGCCCGATAGCGGGAGCGGAGACCCAGTACTTC	TRBV5-1	NA	TRBD2	14	TRBJ2-5
CASSSFSSSYEQYF	TGTGCCAGCAGCTCGTTTTCGAGCTCCTACGAGCAGTACTTC	TRBV5-4	NA	NA	14	TRBJ2-7
CASSLQRTQYF	TGTGCCAGCAGTCTACAGAGGACCCAGTACTTC	TRBV28	NA	NA	11	TRBJ2-5
CASSPRLSSYNEQFF	TGTGCCAGCAGCCCCCGACTCAGCTCCTACAATGAGCAGTTCTTC	TRBV7-2	NA	NA	15	TRBJ2-1